Sequencing of this T cell receptor (beta chain) was carried out in a study of cytotoxic CD8 clonotypes in ibrutinib-treated CLL. Findings and limits, study-wide: Clonality showed a rise at ibrutinib response that reversed toward baseline at progression.

TCRdb's copy holds only in-frame clones and misses some; the assay was immunoSEQ multiplex PCR. The data hold about 160,000 clones, with 84% observed a single time. Comment on this clone: The antigen is undetermined.

From germline, CDR1 is GTSNPN and CDR2 SVGIG (reference sequence). The CDR3 sequence is 16 residues long. Unmatched junction bases numbered 9, after V lost 2 bases and J lost 7 bases. The chain is built from TRBV30 and TRBJ2-3; 13 positions agree with TRBD2. The material was PBMCs, obtained after 24 months of ibrutinib treatment. The receptor's source is a human donor with chronic lymphocytic leukemia. The chain's CDR3 is CAWSPTGTSGANTQYF. In DNA, the CDR3 is TGTGCCTGGAGTCCGACCGGGACTAGCGGGGCTAATACGCAGTATTTT.